This T cell receptor (beta chain) was profiled in a study of chemoradiotherapy in HPV16-positive cancers. The data were produced by immunoSEQ multiplex PCR, yet TCRdb's version contains in-frame clones alone and is incomplete. The table records 20,000 or so clones, about 90% of them present only once. Trimming pared 4 bases from V and 4 bases from J, leaving 17 bases between. Germline values: CDR1 SGDLS, CDR2 YYNGEE. The CDR3 is made up of 15 amino acids. This chain links TRBV9 with TRBJ2-5; D is tentatively TRBD1 or TRBD2 (6 bases each). Specimen: blood, collected from a patient who underwent chemoradiotherapy. The TCR sequence derives from a human donor with HPV-associated anogenital cancer. The CDR3 bases are TGTGCCAGCAGCCCGCCCGGGGGCGAAAGAGAGACCCAGTACTTC. Protein product: CASSPPGGERETQYF.